The 10 T cell receptor beta chains presented below share a single source sample, sequenced in a study of read filtering for tumor transcriptome and immune sequencing. From approximately 430 ng of RNA, a library with molecular barcoded alpha/delta and beta/gamma adaptors was made. A single record per CDR3 protein comes from TCRdb applying MiXCR to the reads. The sample lists more than 20,000 distinct CDR3 sequences, 20% to 25% occurring once. The material sequenced was a population of CD138-negative cells sorted from bone marrow. The receptors here all came from a donor aged 40 or older with multiple myeloma.

This clonotype was seen more than once but under ten times. V gene TRBV20-1 combines with J gene TRBJ1-3; 10 bases fit TRBD1. V lost 5 bases to trimming and J lost 3 bases; unmatched junction nucleotides: 4. Looked up from germline, CDR1 is DFQATT and CDR2 is SNEGSKA (reference sequence). The length of the CDR3 is 14 residues. Here the CDR3 DNA reads TGCAGTGCTCCGGGACAGGGGAATGGAAACACCATATATTTT. It encodes CSAPGQGNGNTIYF.

This clonotype was seen a handful of times. The chain uses TRBV20-1 and TRBJ1-6, with unresolved D. CDR3 length equals 11 residues. With 6 bases removed from V and 9 bases from J, the gap between germline ends came to 9 bases. Germline V CDR1 and CDR2: DFQATT, SNEGSKA (reference sequence). Written as DNA, the CDR3 is TGCAGTGCCCTCAAGGGTTCACCCCTCCACTTT. This sequence encodes CSALKGSPLHF.

This clonotype was counted between two and nine times. J is TRBJ2-3 and V is TRBV18; perhaps D is TRBD1 or TRBD2 (5 bases each). The CDR3 has 16 residues. CDR1 and CDR2 (germline): KGHSH, LQKENI. V shed 2 bases and J shed 5 bases, with 17 bases lying between them. The CDR3 loop is CASSPGRDALGDTQYF. The CDR3 coding sequence is TGTGCCAGCTCACCAGGAAGGGACGCTTTGGGAGATACGCAGTATTTT.

At least ten counts were recorded for this clonotype. The chain has TRBV28 and TRBJ1-5, with 7 bases matching TRBD1. The trim removed 7 bases at V and 6 bases at J, leaving 9 bases unmatched. Germline values: CDR1 MDHEN, CDR2 SYDVKM. The CDR3 length is 14 residues. The CDR3 loop is CASIAGGYGQPQHF. The CDR3 DNA sequence: TGTGCCAGCATTGCAGGGGGTTACGGTCAGCCCCAGCATTTT. The full variable domain, in which reference TRBV28 and TRBJ1-5 provide the parts outside the CDR3, is DVKVTQSSRYLVKRTGEKVFLECVQDMDHENMFWYRQDPGLGLRLIYFSYDVKMKEKGDIPEGYSVSREKKERFSLILESASTNQTSMYLCASIAGGYGQPQHFGDGTRLSIL.

At least ten counts were recorded for this clonotype. The V and J genes are TRBV27 and TRBJ1-2; a weak D match, TRBD1 (6 bases). Deletions cut 5 bases from V and 6 bases from J, with 13 bases between. This CDR3 spans 13 amino acids. Germline V gene lookup returns CDR1 MNHEY and CDR2 SMNVEV (reference sequence). The CDR3 bases are TGTGCCAGCAGTCCCGCAGGGGTCCATGGCTACACCTTC. This encodes CASSPAGVHGYTF.

This chain uses TRBV11-2 with TRBJ2-1; possibly TRBD1 or TRBD2 for D (5 bases each). V was clipped by 5 bases and J by 12 bases, with 14 bases between them. CDR1 SGHAT and CDR2 FQNNGV come from the germline V gene. The CDR3 extends over 12 amino acids. This chain's CDR3 is CASSKSRDAQFF. CDR3 DNA: TGTGCCAGCAGCAAAAGCCGGGACGCGCAGTTCTTC.

This clonotype was counted ten times or more. The chain has TRBV14 and TRBJ1-6, with no clear D. Germline V gene lookup returns CDR1 SGHDN and CDR2 FVKESK. V was trimmed by 5 bases and J by 0 bases, leaving 5 bases between them. The CDR3 covers 14 residues. For the CDR3, the DNA is TGTGCCAGCAGCGGCAGCTCCTATAATTCACCCCTCCACTTT. As protein: CASSGSSYNSPLHF.

The J gene is TRBJ1-5, the V gene TRBV7-6; a weak D match, TRBD1 (5 bases). With 5 bases removed from V and 4 bases from J, the gap between germline ends came to 15 bases. This CDR3 is 15 amino acids long. Germline V gene lookup returns CDR1 SGHVS and CDR2 FNYEAQ. The CDR3 sequence: CASSSEAGMNQPQHF. As DNA, the CDR3 is TGTGCCAGCAGCAGTGAGGCAGGGATGAATCAGCCCCAGCATTTT.

This clonotype was observed at least ten times. This chain joins TRBV20-1 and TRBJ1-2; 10 nucleotides agree with TRBD1. CDR1 and CDR2 (germline): DFQATT, SNEGSKA (reference sequence). V shed 6 bases, J shed 4 bases, and the junction held 5 bases outside the gene matches. This CDR3 spans 13 amino acids. The CDR3 sequence is CSAQTGGGYGYTF. The CDR3 region has the DNA TGCAGTGCCCAGACAGGGGGCGGCTATGGCTACACCTTC.

This clonotype was recorded many times. The rearrangement links TRBV3-1 to TRBJ2-3; 8 nucleotides match TRBD2. The CDR3 extends over 14 amino acids. CDR1 LGHDT and CDR2 YNNKEL come from the germline V gene (reference sequence). The junction had 8 bases not matched to a gene; V was cut back by 3 bases and J by 9 bases. In DNA form, the CDR3 reads TGTGCCAGCAGCCAGGCCTCGGGGGGGCCGACGCAGTATTTT. The encoded protein is CASSQASGGPTQYF.